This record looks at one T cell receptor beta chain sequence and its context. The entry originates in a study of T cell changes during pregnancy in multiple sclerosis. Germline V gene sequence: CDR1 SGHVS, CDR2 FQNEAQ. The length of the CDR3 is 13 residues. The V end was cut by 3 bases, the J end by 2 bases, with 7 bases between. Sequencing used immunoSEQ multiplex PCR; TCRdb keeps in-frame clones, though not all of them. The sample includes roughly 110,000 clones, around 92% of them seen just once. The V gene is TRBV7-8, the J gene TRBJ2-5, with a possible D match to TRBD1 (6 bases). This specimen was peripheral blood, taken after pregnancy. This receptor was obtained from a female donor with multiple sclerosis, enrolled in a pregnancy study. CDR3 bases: TGTGCCAGCAGCTTGGGGACACAAGAGACCCAGTACTTC. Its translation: CASSLGTQETQYF.